This entry lists 18 T cell receptor beta chains sequenced from one sample in a study of T-cell reconstitution after alpha-beta-depleted transplantation in children. TCRbeta library construction was performed incorporating unique molecular identifiers. Each CDR3 protein gets one entry after TCRdb re-called the PCR reads with MiXCR. The table includes hundreds of thousands of distinct CDR3 sequences, roughly 15% detected once. The specimen comprised PBMCs, mostly from graft donor cells, sampled 360 days after TCRalphabeta/CD19-depleted stem cell transplant. The receptors were sampled from a male patient between 2 and 9 years old who had a stem cell transplant for acute lymphoblastic leukemia, so the T cells may come from the graft donor.

The V gene is TRBV6-1, the J gene TRBJ2-6; D gene ambiguous. Germline CDR1 MNHNS, CDR2 SASEGT. Trimming removed 6 bases from V and 1 base from J, with 4 bases in between. The CDR3 consists of 13 residues. The DNA of the CDR3 is TGTGCCAGCAGAACTTCTGGGGCCAACGTCCTGACTTTC. Its protein is CASRTSGANVLTF.

The rearrangement joins TRBV28 to TRBJ2-7, with D possibly matching TRBD2 (6 bases). This CDR3 has 13 residues. Trimming took off 2 bases at V and 6 bases at J, with 11 bases between the two ends. The germline V gene has CDR1 MDHEN and CDR2 SYDVKM. In nucleotides, the CDR3 is TGTGCCAGCAGTTTAAGTAGCGGAGGCGAGCAGTACTTC. Its translation: CASSLSSGGEQYF.

The chain combines TRBV10-3 with TRBJ2-2, with unresolved D. This CDR3 has 13 residues. Trimming removed 0 bases from V and 6 bases from J, with 5 bases in between. Germline CDR1 ENHRY, CDR2 SYGVKD. The CDR3 spells CAISESSAGELFF. DNA for the CDR3: TGTGCCATCAGTGAGTCTTCCGCCGGGGAGCTGTTTTTT.

This clonotype was detected only a few times. The J gene is TRBJ2-1, the V gene TRBV9; D tentatively fits TRBD1 or TRBD2 (6 bases each). The V end lost 2 bases, the J end lost 5 bases, and 14 bases lay between the germline ends. The CDR3 is 15 residues long. Germline-derived CDR1 and CDR2 are SGDLS and YYNGEE. Here the CDR3 reads CASSVGGGTHNEQFF. The CDR3 bases are TGTGCCAGCAGCGTCGGGGGCGGTACCCACAATGAGCAGTTCTTC.

The rearrangement uses TRBV9 and TRBJ2-5, with D unclear. Per the germline V gene, CDR1 is SGDLS and CDR2 is YYNGEE. The length of the CDR3 is 14 residues. The germline V and J ends were trimmed by 0 bases and 1 base, with 7 bases remaining between them. Here the CDR3 reads CASSVGHAQETQYF. The CDR3 nucleotides are TGTGCCAGCAGCGTAGGTCACGCCCAAGAGACCCAGTACTTC.

As DNA, the CDR3 is TGTGCCAGCAGTTTCCCCGGGACAGGGAGTGAGCAGTTCTTC. Residues: CASSFPGTGSEQFF. The chain recombines TRBV27 with TRBJ2-1; 9 positions match TRBD1. The J segment lost 9 bases and the V segment lost 3 bases, leaving 6 bases of the junction unmatched. CDR1 is MNHEY and CDR2 is SMNVEV in the germline V gene (reference sequence). This CDR3 contains 14 residues.

This clonotype was counted a few times. The chain has TRBV28 and TRBJ2-1; D remains ambiguous. The CDR3 has 14 amino acids. Trimming took 1 base from V and 4 from J, leaving 8 bases between them. Per germline, CDR1 MDHEN and CDR2 SYDVKM. The CDR3 spells CASSLFREYNEQFF. Here the CDR3 DNA reads TGTGCCAGCAGTTTATTCCGAGAATACAATGAGCAGTTCTTC.

Ten or more counts support this clonotype. The chain employs TRBV20-1 and TRBJ2-2; 12 positions agree with TRBD2. The J segment lost 6 bases and the V segment lost 0 bases, leaving 8 bases of the junction unmatched. CDR1 is DFQATT and CDR2 is SNEGSKA in the germline V gene (reference sequence). The CDR3 is 17 residues long. As DNA, the CDR3 is TGCAGTGCTAGAGATCCGGCTAGCGGGAGGGCCTCCGGGGAGCTGTTTTTT. Its protein product is CSARDPASGRASGELFF.

This clonotype turned up a few times. The gene calls are TRBV7-8 and TRBJ2-1, with 7 bases lining up with TRBD2. The CDR3 is 12 residues long. Germline CDR1 SGHVS, CDR2 FQNEAQ. The junction had 3 bases not matched to a gene; V was cut back by 1 base and J by 12 bases. This chain's CDR3 is CASSLGAGAQFF. CDR3 nucleotide sequence: TGTGCCAGCAGCTTAGGTGCGGGAGCGCAGTTCTTC.

V and J are TRBV4-3 and TRBJ2-5; weak D call: TRBD2 (6 bases). V lost 1 base to trimming and J lost 2 bases, with 14 bases between them. The CDR3 consists of 16 residues. CDR1 is LGHNA and CDR2 is YSLEER in the germline V gene. The CDR3 region is CASSQGAGRDQETQYF. CDR3 DNA: TGCGCCAGCAGCCAAGGAGCGGGCAGGGATCAAGAGACCCAGTACTTC.

J is TRBJ2-7 and V is TRBV12-3 or TRBV12-4, with D maybe TRBD2 (5 bases). The length of the CDR3 is 14 residues. V lost 4 bases and J lost 4, with 14 bases in between. CDR3 sequence reads: CASSYGVSGYEQYF. CDR3 nucleotides: TGTGCCAGCAGTTATGGAGTCAGCGGTTACGAGCAGTACTTC.

The J gene is TRBJ2-1, the V gene TRBV18; tentative D call: TRBD2 (5 bases). The CDR3 covers 12 residues. Trimming took off 5 bases at V and 10 bases at J, with 12 bases between the two ends. From germline, CDR1 is KGHSH and CDR2 LQKENI. The CDR3 sequence is CASSWPGSEQFF. CDR3 bases: TGTGCCAGCTCATGGCCGGGGTCCGAGCAGTTCTTC. Together with reference TRBV18 and TRBJ2-1, the CDR3 gives the full variable domain: NAGVMQNPRHLVRRRGQEARLRCSPMKGHSHVYWYRQLPEEGLKFMVYLQKENIIDESGMPKERFSAEFPKEGPSILRIQQVVRGDSAAYFCASSWPGSEQFFGPGTRLTVL.

This clonotype has ten or more counts. The chain joins TRBV30 to TRBJ2-6; 13 positions match TRBD2. V shed 7 bases and J 4 bases; nucleotides not matched to a gene: 7. Germline V gene lookup returns CDR1 GTSNPN and CDR2 SVGIG (reference sequence). This CDR3 contains 16 residues. Written as DNA, the CDR3 is TGTGCCTTAACTAGCGGGAGGGCCGCCGGGGCCAACGTCCTGACTTTC. Protein: CALTSGRAAGANVLTF.

Many counts were recorded for this clonotype. V gene TRBV2 combines with J gene TRBJ2-7, with D maybe TRBD2 (5 bases). V dropped 6 bases and J dropped 3 bases, with 18 bases sitting between them. Germline CDR1 reads SNHLY; CDR2 reads FYNNEI. There are 15 residues in the CDR3. The CDR3 sequence is CASRLDRESYYEQYF. CDR3 coding DNA: TGTGCCAGCAGACTGGACCGGGAATCGTACTACGAGCAGTACTTC.

CDR3 residues: CSAEQGTGRYEQYF. CDR3 nucleotides: TGCAGTGCTGAACAGGGGACAGGGCGCTACGAGCAGTACTTC. The chain uses TRBV20-1 and TRBJ2-7; 9 bases are a match to TRBD1. This CDR3 region has 14 residues. In germline, CDR1 is DFQATT, CDR2 SNEGSKA (reference sequence). The junction had 8 bases not matched to a gene; V was cut back by 5 bases and J by 3 bases.

The V gene is TRBV12-3 or TRBV12-4, the J gene TRBJ2-3; weak D call: TRBD1 (5 bases). The CDR3 has 14 residues. V dropped 3 bases and J dropped 2 bases, with 9 bases sitting between them. This chain's CDR3 is CASSFAGPTDTQYF. Here the CDR3 DNA reads TGTGCCAGCAGTTTTGCAGGGCCCACAGATACGCAGTATTTT.

This clonotype was recorded a few times. The gene calls are TRBV4-3 and TRBJ2-1; 14 bases are shared with TRBD2. Germline assignment: CDR1 LGHNA and CDR2 YSLEER. Germline trimming cut 0 bases from V and 3 bases from J; bases unmatched to any gene: 4. The CDR3 spans 18 residues. The CDR3 DNA follows: TGCGCCAGCAGCCAAGATCTAGGGACTAGCGGGGGCTACAATGAGCAGTTCTTC. Protein sequence: CASSQDLGTSGGYNEQFF.

The sample holds a few counts of this clonotype. The chain employs TRBV12-3 or TRBV12-4 and TRBJ2-1; D ambiguous. Trimming left V 8 bases short and J 3 bases short, with 8 bases between. The CDR3 runs 12 residues. Here the CDR3 reads CASGLVYNEQFF. As DNA, the CDR3 is TGTGCCAGCGGTCTAGTCTACAATGAGCAGTTCTTC.